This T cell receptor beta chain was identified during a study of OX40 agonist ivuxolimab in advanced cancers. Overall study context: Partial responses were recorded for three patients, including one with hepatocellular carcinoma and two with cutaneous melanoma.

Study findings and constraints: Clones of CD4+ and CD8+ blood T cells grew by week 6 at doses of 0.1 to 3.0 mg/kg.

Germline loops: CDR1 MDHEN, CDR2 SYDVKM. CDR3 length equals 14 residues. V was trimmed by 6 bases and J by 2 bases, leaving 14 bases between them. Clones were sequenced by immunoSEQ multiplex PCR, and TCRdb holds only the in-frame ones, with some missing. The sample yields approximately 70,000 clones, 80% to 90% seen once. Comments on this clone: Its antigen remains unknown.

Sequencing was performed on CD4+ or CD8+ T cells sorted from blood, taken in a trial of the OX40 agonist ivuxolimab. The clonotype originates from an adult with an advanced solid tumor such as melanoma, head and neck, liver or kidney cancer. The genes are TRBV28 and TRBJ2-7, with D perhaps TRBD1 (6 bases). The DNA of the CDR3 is TGTGCCAGCAGCCGGACAGTACAGACCTACGAGCAGTACTTC. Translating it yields CASSRTVQTYEQYF.